This paragraph covers one TCR beta chain sequence. Its antigen is currently not known. Base quality data are lacking; no much larger clone is found one base away. In the prospective study, participants were about 18 to 100 years old, resided in about 25 geographic areas of the United States, and were enrolled through a virtual design. To assign participants to cohorts, the prospective study relied on clinical history that participants themselves reported in a screening survey and a study questionnaire. Exposed participants were defined as having been in contact with someone with a PCR-confirmed or clinician-diagnosed COVID-19 case within 2 weeks of study entry. In the prospective study, whole blood, serum and a nasopharyngeal or oropharyngeal swab were collected from each participant by mobile phlebotomists. Additional blood draws and questionnaires over a roughly two-month period could optionally be provided by prospective study participants. Before DNA extraction, prospective study blood samples were shipped either frozen or at room temperature.

TCRbeta CDR3 regions were amplified from genomic DNA by means of the immunoSEQ Assay, a bias-controlled multiplex PCR. The paper's processing steps were these. Within the assay, amplification of reference gene primers was used to estimate how many nucleated cells each sample contained. Sequence reads were collapsed and filtered to measure the absolute abundance of every unique TCRbeta CDR3 rearrangement. For each sample, productive Simpson clonality was calculated as the square root of Simpson's diversity index over productive rearrangements. This immuneACCESS table, as held by TCRdb, lists in-frame sequences with V and J called but not all clones. Of the missing ones, under half trace to an unresolved V gene in checked studies; the others have no known cause. The D gene and trimming were derived from the DNA, and the V and J assignments and clone size from that table. The sample table contains roughly 380,000 clones; only one count was recorded for more than 70% of them. The top ten hold approximately 1% of the sample.

This record comes from a study of blood T cell repertoires in COVID-19 (dated by TCRdb to 2019 to 2021). Study-wide context: Samples from collaborators originated in the United States, Italy and Spain and spanned both the acute and convalescent phases of COVID-19. The samples were drawn from the first 160 participants of the ongoing ImmuneRACE study and from over a thousand subjects provided by 6 global collaborators. The prospective study material was composed of cDNA or gDNA derived from T cells, B-cell-depleted T cells, or PBMCs. The repertoires were released in a freely available public database meant as a resource for research on the immune response to SARS-CoV-2. Where available, HLA class I and class II types were obtained from metadata supplied by the sample provider rather than from assay-based typing. Subjects who had been exposed to COVID-19, were actively infected with it, or had recovered from it provided the deeply sampled blood TCRbeta repertoires that made up the dataset. The sample metadata nearly always contained a de-identified subject ID, COVID-19 status, age in years and sex.

The CDR3 sequence holds 16 residues, the cysteine and phenylalanine included. The only DNA kept is the CDR3, 48 bases in frame from the first base. From a lookup of the germline V gene, CDR1 and CDR2 are MNHEY and SVGEGT. Between the V and J ends, shortened by 0 bases and 4 bases respectively, the junction contains 13 bases. Broader findings and caveats from the paper: How much clinical and demographic metadata was included differed by source and by participant, and the metadata was provided uncurated.

Sequencing used PBMCs or T cells enriched from blood (not recorded which). The source of this sequence is a young woman who had been exposed to COVID-19. The V and J genes are TRBV6-2 or TRBV6-3 and TRBJ1-3; matching of 6 bases hints at TRBD1 as the D gene. The DNA sequence is as follows: TGTGCCAGCAGTTACTCGAGTACAGGGATGGGAAACACCATATATTTT. This codes for CASSYSSTGMGNTIYF.